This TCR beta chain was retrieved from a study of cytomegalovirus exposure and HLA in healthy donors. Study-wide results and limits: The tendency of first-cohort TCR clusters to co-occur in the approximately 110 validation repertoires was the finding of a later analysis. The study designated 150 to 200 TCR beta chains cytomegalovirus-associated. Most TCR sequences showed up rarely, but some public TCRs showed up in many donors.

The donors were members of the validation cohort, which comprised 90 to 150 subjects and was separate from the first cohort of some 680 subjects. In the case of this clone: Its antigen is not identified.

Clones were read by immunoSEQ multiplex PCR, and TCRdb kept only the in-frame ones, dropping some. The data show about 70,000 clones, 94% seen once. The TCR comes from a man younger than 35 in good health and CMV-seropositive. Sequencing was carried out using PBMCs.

In nucleotides, the CDR3 is TGTGCCACCAGCAGAGTGTTGACACAAGAGGGTGTCGAGCAGTACTTC. Translating gives CATSRVLTQEGVEQYF. The J gene is TRBJ2-7, the V gene TRBV15; TRBD2 might be the D (5 bases). The length of the CDR3 is 16 residues. V gave up 1 base and J gave up 6 bases, with 19 bases separating them. CDR1 LNHNV and CDR2 YYDKDF come from the germline V gene (reference sequence).